These 17 T cell receptor beta chains share one sample of origin, sequenced in a study of blood T cell repertoires in COVID-19. The repertoire was sequenced with immunoSEQ multiplex PCR; TCRdb's copy has only in-frame clones and lacks some. The table has roughly 520,000 clones, more than 75% seen once. The material sequenced was PBMCs or T cells enriched from blood (not recorded which). The receptor set was obtained from a woman between 40 and 50 years old who had recovered from COVID-19.

The rearrangement uses TRBV29-1 and TRBJ2-7; D ambiguous. Per the germline V gene, CDR1 is SQVTM and CDR2 is ANQGSEA. There are 13 residues in the CDR3. The V gene lost 2 bases and the J gene lost 3 bases, with 11 bases spanning the gap. The CDR3 loop reads CSVELPLSYEQYF. The CDR3 coding sequence is TGCAGCGTTGAATTACCCCTTAGCTACGAGCAGTACTTC.

This clone appeared a single time. This chain connects TRBV11-2 to TRBJ1-1; the match to TRBD1 covers 8 bases. V lost 4 bases and J lost 10; bases outside the gene matches: 8. This CDR3 is 13 amino acids long. Germline values: CDR1 SGHAT, CDR2 FQNNGV. The CDR3 loop is CASSSDRGVGAFF. CDR3 in DNA: TGTGCCAGCAGCTCAGACAGGGGAGTTGGAGCTTTCTTT.

This chain connects TRBV19 to TRBJ2-3; TRBD1 matches at 9 bases. This CDR3 region has 17 residues. V shed 4 bases, J shed 0 bases, and the junction held 8 bases outside the gene matches. The germline V gene has CDR1 LNHDA and CDR2 SQIVND (reference sequence). The CDR3, as DNA: TGTGCCAGTAGTACAACCTCCGGGACAGGGAGCACAGATACGCAGTATTTT. It yields the protein CASSTTSGTGSTDTQYF.

The chain combines TRBV27 with TRBJ2-1, with D perhaps matching TRBD2 (5 bases). Germline V lookup: CDR1 MNHEY, CDR2 SMNVEV (reference sequence). V lost 4 bases to trimming and J lost 4 bases, with 23 bases between them. This CDR3 region has 18 residues. CDR3 residues: CASSSYFGERNRYNEQFF. As DNA, the CDR3 is TGTGCCAGCAGTTCCTATTTTGGGGAGCGGAATCGTTACAATGAGCAGTTCTTC.

V gene TRBV21-1 combines with J gene TRBJ2-2; the table's D call of TRBD1 was not tested on the DNA. TRBV21-1 is described as a pseudogene. CDR3 length equals 13 residues. The CDR3, as DNA: TGTGCCTCAGGACAGGGGTGGGCCGGGGAGCTGTTTTTT. It encodes CASGQGWAGELFF.

The chain has TRBV10-3 and TRBJ1-5, with 7 bases matching TRBD1. The trim removed 5 bases at V and 7 bases at J, leaving 8 bases unmatched. The CDR3 totals 14 residues. Germline CDR1 is ENHRY and CDR2 is SYGVKD. The CDR3 DNA sequence: TGTGCCATCAGTTCAGGGGGTAGGTTGCAGCCCCAGCATTTT. Its protein product is CAISSGGRLQPQHF.

The CDR3 reads CASSQGGGRNTEAFF. In DNA form, the CDR3 reads TGTGCCAGCAGCCAAGGTGGAGGGAGGAACACTGAAGCTTTCTTT. The J gene is TRBJ1-1, the V gene TRBV3-1 (or the pseudogene TRBV3-2); D not resolved. Per germline, CDR1 LGHDT and CDR2 YNNKEL (reference sequence). Between the trimmed V and J ends, which lost 1 base and 1 base, there was a span of 10 bases. The CDR3 contains 15 residues.

This rearrangement joins TRBV25-1 to TRBJ2-5, with D perhaps TRBD1 (5 bases). This CDR3 comprises 16 residues. The V end was cut by 5 bases, the J end by 7 bases, with 23 bases between. Germline CDR1 and CDR2: MGHDK and SYGVNS. The CDR3 DNA is TGTGCCAGCAGTACTCCGGCAGGGTGGTCCGGTATGACCCAGTACTTC. The encoded protein is CASSTPAGWSGMTQYF. Full variable domain (rest looked up from reference TRBV25-1 and TRBJ2-5): EADIYQTPRYLVIGTGKKITLECSQTMGHDKMYWYQQDPGMELHLIHYSYGVNSTEKGDLSSESTVSRIRTEHFPLTLESARPSHTSQYLCASSTPAGWSGMTQYFGPGTRLLVL.

V and J are TRBV12-3 or TRBV12-4 and TRBJ2-5; no clear D gene. The V end was cut by 2 bases, the J end by 4 bases, with 5 bases between. This CDR3 comprises 12 residues. For the CDR3, the DNA is TGTGCCAGCAGTTTAACGGGAGAGACCCAGTACTTC. As protein: CASSLTGETQYF.

This clone has a single count. The chain joins TRBV11-3 to TRBJ1-4, with no clear D. The V end was cut by 6 bases, the J end by 3 bases, with 8 bases between. Germline CDR1 SGHNT, CDR2 YENEEA. The CDR3 spans 13 residues. CDR3 region: CASSGEANEKLFF. CDR3 DNA: TGTGCCAGCAGTGGAGAGGCTAATGAAAAACTGTTTTTT. Supplemented by reference TRBV11-3 and TRBJ1-4, the full variable domain reads EAGVVQSPRYKIIEKKQPVAFWCNPISGHNTLYWYLQNLGQGPELLIRYENEEAVDDSQLPKDRFSAERLKGVDSTLKIQPAELGDSAVYLCASSGEANEKLFFGSGTQLSVL.

The gene calls are TRBV5-1 and TRBJ1-1; no firm D call. Germline CDR1 reads SGHRS; CDR2 reads YFSETQ. The CDR3 has 14 amino acids. Between the trimmed V and J ends, which lost 0 bases and 0 bases, there was a span of 6 bases. The CDR3 nucleotides are TGCGCCAGCAGCTTGGGGCGGTTGAACACTGAAGCTTTCTTT. This codes for CASSLGRLNTEAFF.

The V gene is TRBV19, the J gene TRBJ1-6, with TRBD1 matching over 11 bases. V lost 9 bases, J lost 10 bases, and 5 bases stayed unmatched. CDR1 and CDR2 from the germline V gene are LNHDA and SQIVND (reference sequence). The CDR3 consists of 13 residues. CDR3 protein: CASRDRGWSPLHF. Written as DNA, the CDR3 is TGTGCCAGCAGGGACAGGGGGTGGTCACCCCTCCACTTT.

This rearrangement joins TRBV4-3 to TRBJ1-6; TRBD1 matches 9 bases. J lost 8 bases, V lost 5 bases, and 4 bases had no gene match. CDR1 and CDR2 from the germline V gene are LGHNA and YSLEER. The CDR3 covers 14 residues. CDR3 nucleotides: TGCGCCAGCAGCTTTCGGACAGGGGATTCACCCCTCCACTTT. Its protein product is CASSFRTGDSPLHF.

This sequence joins TRBV11-3 and TRBJ2-7, with 13 bases identical to TRBD2. Looked up from germline, CDR1 is SGHNT and CDR2 is YENEEA. With V trimmed by 8 bases and J by 5 bases, 6 bases remained unmatched. The CDR3 covers 14 residues. CDR3 sequence reads: CASALTSGRNEQYF. CDR3 sequence (DNA): TGTGCCAGCGCCCTGACTAGCGGGAGGAACGAGCAGTACTTC.

This chain joins TRBV5-6 and TRBJ2-7; no clear D gene. The CDR3 is 14 amino acids. Germline CDR1 SGHDT, CDR2 YYEEEE. Trimming removed 0 bases at V and 0 bases at J, with 7 bases between. CDR3 sequence (DNA): TGTGCCAGCAGCTTGGAGTCAGACTCCTACGAGCAGTACTTC. Translation gives CASSLESDSYEQYF.

The chain carries TRBV6-5 and TRBJ2-7; 9 bases agree with TRBD1. The CDR3 contains 14 residues. The V segment lost 7 bases and the J segment 6 bases; nucleotides outside the gene matches: 10. CDR1 MNHEY and CDR2 SVGAGI come from the germline V gene. In nucleotides, the CDR3 is TGTGCCAGCACTCCCGGACAGGGGAACGGCGAGCAGTACTTC. This sequence encodes CASTPGQGNGEQYF.

This clone was seen only a few times. The CDR3 DNA is TGTGCCAGCTCACCCTGGCGGCGGTGTCAGCCCCAGCATTTT. Its translation is CASSPWRRCQPQHF. This chain joins TRBV18 and TRBJ1-5; D is undetermined. The V and J ends lost 3 bases and 6 bases respectively, with 12 bases between them. The CDR3 extends over 14 amino acids. CDR1 KGHSH and CDR2 LQKENI come from the germline V gene. Based on the CDR3 plus reference TRBV18 and TRBJ1-5, the full variable domain is NAGVMQNPRHLVRRRGQEARLRCSPMKGHSHVYWYRQLPEEGLKFMVYLQKENIIDESGMPKERFSAEFPKEGPSILRIQQVVRGDSAAYFCASSPWRRCQPQHFGDGTRLSIL.